The clone carrying this T cell receptor (beta chain) was detected only a few times. Antigen: not known. The entry originates in a study of response to subunit inactivated influenza vaccine. Study observations and caveats: T cells newly recruited by each seasonal influenza vaccination are few, the authors suggested.

The germline gives CDR1 LNHDA, CDR2 SQIVND (reference sequence). The CDR3 covers 13 residues. Trimming left V 6 bases short and J 10 bases short, with 16 bases between. TCRdb passed the RT-PCR reads through MiXCR, listing each CDR3 protein once. The sample consists of 430,000 or so distinct CDR3 sequences, approximately 11% of them appearing once. The specimen comprised PBMCs from blood, sampled about 6 weeks after vaccination. This rearrangement joins TRBV19 to TRBJ2-1, with a weak D call TRBD1 (6 bases). This clonotype was obtained from a man between 50 and 59 years old who received an inactivated influenza vaccine. CDR3 region: CASRLTGLKEQFF. The CDR3 bases are TGTGCCAGTAGACTGACAGGCTTGAAGGAGCAGTTCTTC.